Listed below are T cell receptor beta chains from one sample, sequenced in a study of blood T cell repertoires in COVID-19. Only in-frame clones appear in the TCRdb table, and some are missing; sequencing was by immunoSEQ multiplex PCR. The data hold around 430,000 clones, with approximately 90% observed a single time. The source material was PBMCs or T cells enriched from blood (not recorded which). Every receptor here comes from a woman in her forties or fifties who had recovered from COVID-19. CDR3s include the opening cysteine and the closing phenylalanine or tryptophan. A D gene is named only where the DNA matches it firmly. Clone size appears in some rows only: once, few, many, or a class for an expanded clone.

CDR3: CASRGGEKLFF; DNA: TGTGCCAGCAGGGGGGGTGAAAAACTGTTTTTT; size: few; D: -; J: TRBJ1-4; V: TRBV2
CDR3: CASSPRPLSGSPTQYF; DNA: TGTGCCAGCAGCCCCAGACCGCTTAGCGGGTCACCGACCCAGTACTTC; size: -; D: TRBD2; J: TRBJ2-5; V: TRBV7-6
CDR3: CASSPDGTGGTPLHF; DNA: TGTGCCAGCTCACCCGACGGGACAGGGGGTACACCCCTCCACTTT; size: -; D: TRBD1; J: TRBJ1-6; V: TRBV18
CDR3: CASSLQGALNTEAFF; DNA: TGTGCCAGCAGCCTACAGGGGGCGCTGAACACTGAAGCTTTCTTT; size: -; D: TRBD1; J: TRBJ1-1; V: TRBV2
CDR3: CASKVGGADYGYTF; DNA: TGTGCCAGCAAGGTTGGGGGGGCTGACTATGGCTACACCTTC; size: -; D: -; J: TRBJ1-2; V: TRBV11-2
CDR3: CASIPPTGNEQFF; DNA: TGTGCCAGCATCCCGCCGACGGGGAACGAGCAGTTCTTC; size: -; D: -; J: TRBJ2-1; V: TRBV11-2
CDR3: CSAGGDQGETQYF; DNA: TGCAGCGCCGGGGGAGACCAGGGTGAGACCCAGTACTTC; size: -; D: -; J: TRBJ2-5; V: TRBV29-1
CDR3: CASSSQGAGAATEAFF; DNA: TGTGCCAGCAGCTCGCAGGGGGCCGGGGCTGCGACTGAAGCTTTCTTT; size: -; D: TRBD1; J: TRBJ1-1; V: TRBV7-2
CDR3: CASSAGDRGFNQPQHF; DNA: TGTGCCAGCAGCGCCGGGGACAGAGGTTTCAATCAGCCCCAGCATTTT; size: -; D: TRBD1; J: TRBJ1-5; V: TRBV9
CDR3: CASRLLFEGEYHGYTF; DNA: TGCGCCAGCAGGTTGTTGTTCGAGGGGGAGTATCATGGCTACACCTTC; size: -; D: -; J: TRBJ1-2; V: TRBV5-1
CDR3: CASSFQTNTEAFF; DNA: TGCGCCAGCAGCTTCCAAACAAACACTGAAGCTTTCTTT; size: once; D: -; J: TRBJ1-1; V: TRBV5-1